The 27 T cell receptor beta chains below were found in one sample sequenced in a study of CXCR3-negative and CXCR3-positive naive CD8 T cells. The study made its TRB cDNA libraries by 5' RACE, adding UMI labels. TCRdb re-called the 5' RACE reads; every CDR3 protein appears as one record, without DNA. In all, the sample yields about 22,000 distinct CDR3 sequences. Specimen: memory CD8+ T cells from blood. These receptors were collected from a human donor in good health. Some clones in this sample may be carry-over from other donors' samples.

The chain combines TRBV20-1 with TRBJ2-2; the TRBD1 assignment by TCRdb is unverifiable without DNA. Per the germline V gene, CDR1 is DFQATT and CDR2 is SNEGSKA (reference sequence). The CDR3 extends over 15 amino acids. CDR3 residues: CSARDSGGNTGELFF.

This chain links TRBV7-9 with TRBJ2-7. The CDR3 totals 13 residues. The germline V gene has CDR1 SEHNR and CDR2 FQNEAQ (reference sequence). CDR3 loop: CASSLGQGGEQYF.

This chain links TRBV6-6 with TRBJ1-4; the TCRdb D gene call, TRBD1, has no DNA to confirm it. Germline CDR1 MNHNY, CDR2 SVGAGI (reference sequence). This CDR3 has 14 residues. This CDR3 reads CASSSGTGNEKLFF.

The chain employs TRBV12-3 or TRBV12-4 and TRBJ1-1. The CDR3 runs to 16 residues. The CDR3 here is CASSPSVLVGGTEAFF.

V usage is TRBV29-1 and J usage is TRBJ2-1. This CDR3 spans 15 amino acids. Germline CDR1 SQVTM, CDR2 ANQGSEA. The CDR3 spells CSVEDEDPNYNEQFF.

The rearrangement links TRBV28 to TRBJ1-1; the TRBD1 assignment by TCRdb is unverifiable without DNA. CDR3 length: 15 residues. Germline V gene data show CDR1 as MDHEN and CDR2 as SYDVKM. This CDR3 is CASSLRGPWGTEAFF.

The chain joins TRBV20-1 to TRBJ2-1; the D call from TCRdb, TRBD1, cannot be confirmed without DNA. CDR3 length: 15 residues. Germline loops: CDR1 DFQATT, CDR2 SNEGSKA (reference sequence). The CDR3 region is CSASRTGADYNEQFF.

The gene calls are TRBV4-1 and TRBJ2-5; TCRdb names TRBD1, which stays unverified in the absence of DNA. The CDR3 totals 14 residues. The germline V gene encodes CDR1 MGHRA and CDR2 YSYEKL. CDR3 loop: CASSPDRNQETQYF.

The chain combines TRBV6-6 with TRBJ1-1. CDR1 and CDR2 from the germline V gene are MNHNY and SVGAGI (reference sequence). The CDR3 has 13 residues. The CDR3 region is CASSITENTEAFF.

The rearrangement joins TRBV7-6 to TRBJ2-7; no DNA is available, so the TRBD1 call from TCRdb remains unchecked. Germline CDR1 SGHVS, CDR2 FNYEAQ. The CDR3 covers 14 residues. CDR3 loop: CASSLDQGSYEQYF.

By frequency, this clonotype registers medium-sized. The V gene is TRBV20-1, the J gene TRBJ1-1; the TCRdb call, TRBD1, lacks DNA for checking. The CDR3 runs to 13 residues. Germline loops: CDR1 DFQATT, CDR2 SNEGSKA (reference sequence). The CDR3 is CSAAGGGDTEAFF.

V and J are TRBV6-2 or TRBV6-3 and TRBJ2-7; the D call from TCRdb, TRBD1, cannot be confirmed without DNA. Germline CDR1 is MNHEY and CDR2 is SVGEGT. CDR3 length: 16 amino acids. This chain's CDR3 is CASSYSIGQGAVEQYF.

The chain carries TRBV24-1 and TRBJ2-2; the TCRdb D gene call, TRBD1, has no DNA to confirm it. Germline V gives CDR1 KGHDR, CDR2 SFDVKD. The CDR3 is 15 residues long. CDR3 loop: CATSDFGTETGELFF.

The V gene is TRBV7-2, the J gene TRBJ2-7; TCRdb selects TRBD2, and the lack of DNA leaves this call unchecked. Germline lookup yields CDR1 SGHTA and CDR2 FQGNSA. The CDR3 runs 17 residues. The CDR3 protein is CASSLGTSVYSSYEQYF.

This chain joins TRBV7-9 and TRBJ1-2; TCRdb's D call of TRBD1 is untestable without DNA. Germline V gene sequence: CDR1 SEHNR, CDR2 FQNEAQ (reference sequence). The CDR3 runs to 16 residues. CDR3 sequence: CASSFDYRGRLAGYTF.

The chain has TRBV5-1 and TRBJ2-1; TCRdb selects TRBD2, and the lack of DNA leaves this call unchecked. Per the germline V gene, CDR1 is SGHRS and CDR2 is YFSETQ. CDR3 length equals 16 residues. The CDR3 is CASSFGGRPQVDEQFF.

The J gene is TRBJ2-5, the V gene TRBV6-2 or TRBV6-3; the TCRdb call, TRBD1, lacks DNA for checking. The germline V gene has CDR1 MNHEY and CDR2 SVGEGT. The CDR3 has 15 residues. CDR3 residues: CANSAGGGGGETQYF.

This sequence joins TRBV7-9 and TRBJ1-1; there is no DNA to check the TCRdb D call of TRBD1. This CDR3 has 14 residues. CDR1 SEHNR and CDR2 FQNEAQ come from the germline V gene (reference sequence). CDR3 sequence: CASSRTGGNTEAFF.

This chain connects TRBV4-3 to TRBJ2-7; TCRdb indicates TRBD1, and absent DNA this call remains unverified. There are 15 residues in the CDR3. The germline V gene has CDR1 LGHNA and CDR2 YSLEER. The CDR3: CASSQDREYSYEQYF.

This clonotype shows up as medium-sized by frequency. The chain joins TRBV29-1 to TRBJ1-1; TCRdb names TRBD1, which stays unverified in the absence of DNA. Germline V gives CDR1 SQVTM, CDR2 ANQGSEA. The CDR3 contains 14 residues. CDR3: CSVESGTGSAEAFF.

The CDR3 reads CASSITYSSYEQYF. This sequence joins TRBV7-2 and TRBJ2-7. Germline values: CDR1 SGHTA, CDR2 FQGNSA. This CDR3 has 14 amino acids.

The rearrangement links TRBV5-5 to TRBJ1-1; TCRdb calls TRBD1, which cannot be checked without DNA. The germline gives CDR1 SGHKS, CDR2 YYEKEE (reference sequence). The CDR3 is made up of 14 amino acids. The CDR3 here is CASSLWGAGTEAFF.

The genes are TRBV20-1 and TRBJ2-7. CDR3 size: 15 residues. Germline lookup yields CDR1 DFQATT and CDR2 SNEGSKA (reference sequence). The CDR3 reads CSARDVRYERAEHYF.

The rearrangement links TRBV5-1 to TRBJ1-1; TCRdb proposes TRBD1, but this gene call is untestable without DNA. The CDR3 spans 13 residues. Germline V gene data show CDR1 as SGHRS and CDR2 as YFSETQ. CDR3: CASSLESQGLAFF. Drawing the rest from reference TRBV5-1 and TRBJ1-1, the complete variable domain is KAGVTQTPRYLIKTRGQQVTLSCSPISGHRSVSWYQQTPGQGLQFLFEYFSETQRNKGNFPGRFSGRQFSNSRSEMNVSTLELGDSALYLCASSLESQGLAFFGQGTRLTVV.

This chain joins TRBV6-6 and TRBJ2-3. There are 14 residues in the CDR3. CDR1 and CDR2 from the germline V gene are MNHNY and SVGAGI (reference sequence). CDR3 loop: CASSYLTSADTQYF.

V usage is TRBV5-1 and J usage is TRBJ1-2; TCRdb's D call, TRBD1, is unchecked because there is no DNA. The CDR3 has 15 amino acids. Per germline, CDR1 SGHRS and CDR2 YFSETQ. The CDR3 is CASSLHQGPLYGYTF.

The CDR3 sequence: CSGRGGYNEQFF. The genes are TRBV29-1 and TRBJ2-1; TCRdb's D call, TRBD2, is unchecked because there is no DNA. The CDR3 contains 12 residues. The germline V gene encodes CDR1 SQVTM and CDR2 ANQGSEA.